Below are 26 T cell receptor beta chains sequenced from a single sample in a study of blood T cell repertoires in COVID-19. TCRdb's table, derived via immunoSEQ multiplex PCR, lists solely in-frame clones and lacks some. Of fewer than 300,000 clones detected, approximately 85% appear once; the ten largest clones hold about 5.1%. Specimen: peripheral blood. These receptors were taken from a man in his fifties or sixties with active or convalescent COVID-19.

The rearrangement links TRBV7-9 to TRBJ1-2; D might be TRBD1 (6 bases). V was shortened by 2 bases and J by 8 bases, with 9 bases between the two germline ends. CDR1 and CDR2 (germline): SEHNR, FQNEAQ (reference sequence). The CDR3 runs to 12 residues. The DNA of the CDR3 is TGTGCCAGCAGCTTAACGGACAGCGGCTACACCTTC. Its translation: CASSLTDSGYTF. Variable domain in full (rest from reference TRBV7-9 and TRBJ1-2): DTGVSQNPRHKITKRGQNVTFRCDPISEHNRLYWYRQTLGQGPEFLTYFQNEAQLEKSRLLSDRFSAERPKGSFSTLEIQRTEQGDSAMYLCASSLTDSGYTFGSGTRLTVV.

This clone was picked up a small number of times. As DNA, the CDR3 is TGTGCCAGCAGCTTATCAAAGTCGGGCGAGCAGTACTTC. Translating gives CASSLSKSGEQYF. This rearrangement joins TRBV7-3 to TRBJ2-7, with D unclear. CDR1 and CDR2 (germline): SGHTA, FQGTGA. The CDR3 runs 13 residues. V lost 2 bases and J 6 bases, leaving 11 bases between the germline ends.

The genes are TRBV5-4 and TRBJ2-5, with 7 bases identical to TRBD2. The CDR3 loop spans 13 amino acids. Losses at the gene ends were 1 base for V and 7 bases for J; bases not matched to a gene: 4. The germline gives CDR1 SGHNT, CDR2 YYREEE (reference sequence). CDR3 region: CASSLTGGGTQYF. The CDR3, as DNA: TGTGCCAGCAGCTTGACGGGAGGAGGGACCCAGTACTTC.

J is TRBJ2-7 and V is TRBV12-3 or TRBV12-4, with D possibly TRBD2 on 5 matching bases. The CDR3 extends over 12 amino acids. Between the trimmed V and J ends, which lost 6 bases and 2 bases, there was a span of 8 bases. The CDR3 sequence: CASSPGAYEQYF. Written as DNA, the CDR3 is TGTGCCAGCAGCCCCGGGGCCTACGAGCAGTACTTC.

The CDR3 loop reads CASSMYGNLATNEKLFF. The DNA for the CDR3 is TGTGCCAGTAGTATGTACGGGAACCTTGCAACTAATGAAAAACTGTTTTTT. V is TRBV19 and J is TRBJ1-4; D not certain. In germline, CDR1 is LNHDA, CDR2 SQIVND (reference sequence). The CDR3 totals 17 residues. Trimming took 3 bases from V and 0 from J, leaving 14 bases between them.

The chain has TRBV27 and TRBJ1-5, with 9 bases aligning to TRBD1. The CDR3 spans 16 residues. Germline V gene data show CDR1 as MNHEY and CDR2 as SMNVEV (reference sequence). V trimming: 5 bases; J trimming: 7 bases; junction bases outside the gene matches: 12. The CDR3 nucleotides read TGTGCCAGCAGTCCTCTGGGGGGACAGGGCCGACAGCCCCAGCATTTT. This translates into CASSPLGGQGRQPQHF.

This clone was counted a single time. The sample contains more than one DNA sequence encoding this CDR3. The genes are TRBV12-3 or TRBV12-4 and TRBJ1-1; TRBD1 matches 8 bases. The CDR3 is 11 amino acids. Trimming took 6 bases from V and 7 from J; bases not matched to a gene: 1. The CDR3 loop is CASSDRGEAFF. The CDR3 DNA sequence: TGTGCCAGCAGCGACAGGGGTGAAGCTTTCTTT.

The CDR3 loop is CSVGARSGANVLTF. DNA of the CDR3: TGCAGCGTTGGGGCACGCTCTGGGGCCAACGTCCTGACTTTC. The V and J genes are TRBV29-1 and TRBJ2-6; no firm D call. The CDR3 sequence is 14 residues long. Trimming left V 4 bases short and J 0 bases short, with 7 bases between. Per the germline V gene, CDR1 is SQVTM and CDR2 is ANQGSEA. Supplemented by reference TRBV29-1 and TRBJ2-6, the full variable domain reads SAVISQKPSRDICQRGTSLTIQCQVDSQVTMMFWYRQQPGQSLTLIATANQGSEATYESGFVIDKFPISRPNLTFSTLTVSNMSPEDSSIYLCSVGARSGANVLTFGAGSRLTVL.

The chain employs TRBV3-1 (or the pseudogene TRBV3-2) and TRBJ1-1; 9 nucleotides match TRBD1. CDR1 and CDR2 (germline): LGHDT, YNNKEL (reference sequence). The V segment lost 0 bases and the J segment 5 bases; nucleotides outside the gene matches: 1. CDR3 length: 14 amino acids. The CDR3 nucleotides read TGTGCCAGCAGCCAAGACGGGACAGGGACTGAAGCTTTCTTT. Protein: CASSQDGTGTEAFF.

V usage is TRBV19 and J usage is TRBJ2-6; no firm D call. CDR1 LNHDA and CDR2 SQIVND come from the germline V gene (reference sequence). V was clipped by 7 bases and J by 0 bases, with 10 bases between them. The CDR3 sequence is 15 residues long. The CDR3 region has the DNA TGTGCCAGTACGCCGAGAAGCTCTGGGGCCAACGTCCTGACTTTC. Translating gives CASTPRSSGANVLTF.

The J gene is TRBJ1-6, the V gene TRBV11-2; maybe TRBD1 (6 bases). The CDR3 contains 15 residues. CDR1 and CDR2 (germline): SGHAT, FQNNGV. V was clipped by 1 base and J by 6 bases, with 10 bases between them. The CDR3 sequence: CASSLAGQINSPLHF. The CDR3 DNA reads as TGTGCCAGCAGCTTAGCTGGACAGATTAATTCACCCCTCCACTTT.

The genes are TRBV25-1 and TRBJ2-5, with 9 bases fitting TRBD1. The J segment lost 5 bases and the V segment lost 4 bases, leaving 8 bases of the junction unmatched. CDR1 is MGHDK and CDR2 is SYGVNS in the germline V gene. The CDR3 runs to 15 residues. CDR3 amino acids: CASSALDRGRETQYF. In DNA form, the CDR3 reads TGTGCCAGCAGTGCCTTGGACAGGGGTAGGGAGACCCAGTACTTC.

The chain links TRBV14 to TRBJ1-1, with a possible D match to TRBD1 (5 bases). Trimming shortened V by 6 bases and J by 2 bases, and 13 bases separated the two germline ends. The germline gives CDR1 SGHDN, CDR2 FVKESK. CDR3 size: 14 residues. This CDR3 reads CASSSLTENTEAFF. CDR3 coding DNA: TGTGCCAGCAGTAGTCTGACAGAAAACACTGAAGCTTTCTTT.

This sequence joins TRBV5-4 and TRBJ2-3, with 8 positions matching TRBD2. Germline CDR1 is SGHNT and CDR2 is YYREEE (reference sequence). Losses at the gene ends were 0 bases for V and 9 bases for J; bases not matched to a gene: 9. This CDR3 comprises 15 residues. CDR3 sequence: CASSLGGLGFGTQYF. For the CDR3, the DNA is TGTGCCAGCAGCTTGGGGGGACTAGGTTTCGGGACGCAGTATTTT.

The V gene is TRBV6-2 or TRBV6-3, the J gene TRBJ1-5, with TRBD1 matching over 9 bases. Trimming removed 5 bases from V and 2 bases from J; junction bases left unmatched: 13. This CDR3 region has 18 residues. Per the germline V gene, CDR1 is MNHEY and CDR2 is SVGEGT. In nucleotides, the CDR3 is TGTGCCAGCAGTACCCAACACAGGGGGCTCAGTGGCAATCAGCCCCAGCATTTT. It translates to CASSTQHRGLSGNQPQHF.

The CDR3 bases are TGTGCCAGCCCGGGGGAGGGTTCCTACGAGCAGTACTTC. Protein sequence: CASPGEGSYEQYF. The V gene is TRBV2, the J gene TRBJ2-7; 7 positions agree with TRBD2. Germline V gene lookup returns CDR1 SNHLY and CDR2 FYNNEI. The CDR3 is 13 amino acids. V was clipped by 8 bases and J by 1 base; unmatched bases: 5.

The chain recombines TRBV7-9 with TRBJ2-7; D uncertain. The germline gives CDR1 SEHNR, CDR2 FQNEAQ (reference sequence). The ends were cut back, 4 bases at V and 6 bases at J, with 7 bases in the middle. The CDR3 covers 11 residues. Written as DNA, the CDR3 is TGTGCCAGCAGCTCCCCTCTCGAGCAGTACTTC. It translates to CASSSPLEQYF.

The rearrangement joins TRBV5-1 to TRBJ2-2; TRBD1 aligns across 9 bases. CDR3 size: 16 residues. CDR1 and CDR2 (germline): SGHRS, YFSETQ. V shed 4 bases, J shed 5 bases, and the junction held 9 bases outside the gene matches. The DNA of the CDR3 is TGCGCCAGCAGCCTTCGGACAGGGGCTGGAACCGGGGAGCTGTTTTTT. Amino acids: CASSLRTGAGTGELFF.

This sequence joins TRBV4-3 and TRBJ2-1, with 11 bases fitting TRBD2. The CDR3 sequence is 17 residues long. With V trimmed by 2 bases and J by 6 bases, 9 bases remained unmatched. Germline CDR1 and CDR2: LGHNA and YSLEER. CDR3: CASSQTLAGGRGNEQFF. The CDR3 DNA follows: TGCGCCAGCAGCCAAACGCTAGCGGGAGGTCGCGGCAATGAGCAGTTCTTC.

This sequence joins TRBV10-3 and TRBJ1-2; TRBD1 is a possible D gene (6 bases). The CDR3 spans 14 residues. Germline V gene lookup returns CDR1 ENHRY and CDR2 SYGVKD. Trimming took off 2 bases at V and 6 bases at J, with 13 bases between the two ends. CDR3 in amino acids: CAISEVRQENGYTF. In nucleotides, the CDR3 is TGTGCCATCAGTGAGGTCAGACAGGAGAATGGCTACACCTTC.

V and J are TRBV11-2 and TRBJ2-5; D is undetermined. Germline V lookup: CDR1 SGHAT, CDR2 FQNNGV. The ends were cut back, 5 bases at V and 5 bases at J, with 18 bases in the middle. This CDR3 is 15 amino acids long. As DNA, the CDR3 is TGTGCCAGCAGCCGGAGACCCAGACCTGAGGAGACCCAGTACTTC. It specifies CASSRRPRPEETQYF.

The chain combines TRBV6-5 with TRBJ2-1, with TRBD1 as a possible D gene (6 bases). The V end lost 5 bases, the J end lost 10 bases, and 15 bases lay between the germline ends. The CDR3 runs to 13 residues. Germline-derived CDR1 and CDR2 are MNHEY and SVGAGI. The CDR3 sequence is CASSTEGGSEQFF. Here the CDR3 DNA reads TGTGCCAGCAGTACAGAAGGGGGAAGCGAGCAGTTCTTC.

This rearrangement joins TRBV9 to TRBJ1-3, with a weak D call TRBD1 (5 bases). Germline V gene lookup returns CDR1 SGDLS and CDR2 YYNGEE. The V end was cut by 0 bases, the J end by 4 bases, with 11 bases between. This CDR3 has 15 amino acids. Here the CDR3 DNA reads TGTGCCAGCAGCGTAGATTGGGGCCTAGGAAACACCATATATTTT. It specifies CASSVDWGLGNTIYF.

The CDR3 sequence: CATSERTGSNQPQHF. CDR3 nucleotide sequence: TGTGCCACCAGTGAGCGGACAGGGTCTAATCAGCCCCAGCATTTT. This chain connects TRBV24-1 to TRBJ1-5, with 8 nucleotides matching TRBD1. There are 15 residues in the CDR3. Per the germline V gene, CDR1 is KGHDR and CDR2 is SFDVKD. V lost 4 bases, J lost 4 bases, and 5 bases stayed unmatched.

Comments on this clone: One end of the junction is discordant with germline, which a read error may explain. CDR3 residues: CASSPSRYGQYF. Here the CDR3 DNA reads TGTGCCAGCAGTCCTAGCCGTTACGGGCAGTACTTC. This rearrangement joins TRBV28 to TRBJ2-7, with TRBD2 as a possible D gene (5 bases). The CDR3 runs to 12 residues. Germline V gene sequence: CDR1 MDHEN, CDR2 SYDVKM.

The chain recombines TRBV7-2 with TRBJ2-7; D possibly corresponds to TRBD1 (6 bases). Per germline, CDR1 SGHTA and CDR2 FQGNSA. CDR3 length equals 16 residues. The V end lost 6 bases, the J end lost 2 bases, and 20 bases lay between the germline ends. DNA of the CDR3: TGTGCCAGCAGTCCACCGAGGGGGTTGGGACCCTACGAGCAGTACTTC. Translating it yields CASSPPRGLGPYEQYF.